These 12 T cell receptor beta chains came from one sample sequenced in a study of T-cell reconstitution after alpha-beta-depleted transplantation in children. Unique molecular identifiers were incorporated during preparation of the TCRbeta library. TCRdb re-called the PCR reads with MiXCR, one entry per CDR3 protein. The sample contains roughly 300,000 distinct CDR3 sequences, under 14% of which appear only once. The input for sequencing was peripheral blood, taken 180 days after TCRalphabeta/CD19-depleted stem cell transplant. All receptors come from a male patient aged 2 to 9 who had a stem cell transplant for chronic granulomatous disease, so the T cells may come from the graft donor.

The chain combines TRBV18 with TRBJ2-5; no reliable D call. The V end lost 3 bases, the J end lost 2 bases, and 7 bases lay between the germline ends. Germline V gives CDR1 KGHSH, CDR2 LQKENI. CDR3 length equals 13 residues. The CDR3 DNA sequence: TGTGCCAGCTCACCTCCCAAACAAGAGACCCAGTACTTC. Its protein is CASSPPKQETQYF. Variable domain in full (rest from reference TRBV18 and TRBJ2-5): NAGVMQNPRHLVRRRGQEARLRCSPMKGHSHVYWYRQLPEEGLKFMVYLQKENIIDESGMPKERFSAEFPKEGPSILRIQQVVRGDSAAYFCASSPPKQETQYFGPGTRLLVL.

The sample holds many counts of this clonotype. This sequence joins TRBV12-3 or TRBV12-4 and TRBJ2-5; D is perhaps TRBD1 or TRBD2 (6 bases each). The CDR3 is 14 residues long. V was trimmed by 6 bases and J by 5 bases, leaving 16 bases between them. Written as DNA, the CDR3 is TGTGCCAGCAGGCCCACGGGGGCCGGGGAGACCCAGTACTTC. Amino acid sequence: CASRPTGAGETQYF.

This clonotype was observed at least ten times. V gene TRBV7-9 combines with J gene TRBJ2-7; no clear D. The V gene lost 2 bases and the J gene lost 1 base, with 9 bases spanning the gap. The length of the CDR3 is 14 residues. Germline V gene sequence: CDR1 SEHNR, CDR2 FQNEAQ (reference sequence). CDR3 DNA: TGTGCCAGCAGCTTAACGCCGGAATCCTACGAGCAGTACTTC. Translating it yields CASSLTPESYEQYF.

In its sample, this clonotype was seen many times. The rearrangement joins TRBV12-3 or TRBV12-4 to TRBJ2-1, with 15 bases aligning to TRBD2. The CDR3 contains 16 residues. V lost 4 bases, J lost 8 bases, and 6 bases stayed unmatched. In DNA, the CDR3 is TGTGCCAGCAGTTCATGGACTAGCGGGGGGGCCGATGAGCAGTTCTTC. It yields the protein CASSSWTSGGADEQFF.

In DNA form, the CDR3 reads TGCAGTGCTAGGAAACAGGGGGGCATTCTCAGACAAGAGACCCAGTACTTC. Its protein product is CSARKQGGILRQETQYF. V and J are TRBV20-1 and TRBJ2-5; 8 bases are a match to TRBD1. The CDR3 loop spans 17 amino acids. Germline lookup yields CDR1 DFQATT and CDR2 SNEGSKA (reference sequence). V gave up 3 bases and J gave up 2 bases; unmatched junction bases: 14.

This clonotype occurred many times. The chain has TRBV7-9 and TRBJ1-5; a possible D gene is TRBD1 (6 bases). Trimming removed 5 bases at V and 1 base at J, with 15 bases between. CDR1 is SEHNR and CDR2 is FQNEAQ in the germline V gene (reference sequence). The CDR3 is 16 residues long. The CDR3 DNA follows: TGTGCCAGCAGCCCAGTGGGGGACACCAGCAATCAGCCCCAGCATTTT. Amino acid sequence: CASSPVGDTSNQPQHF.

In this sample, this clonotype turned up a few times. The CDR3 region is CASSQDPPGLAWDEQFF. In DNA, the CDR3 is TGTGCCAGCAGCCAAGATCCCCCGGGACTAGCGTGGGATGAGCAGTTCTTC. The chain employs TRBV14 and TRBJ2-1; 10 bases align to TRBD2. V shed 0 bases and J 8 bases; nucleotides not matched to a gene: 10. Germline CDR1 SGHDN, CDR2 FVKESK. CDR3 size: 17 residues.

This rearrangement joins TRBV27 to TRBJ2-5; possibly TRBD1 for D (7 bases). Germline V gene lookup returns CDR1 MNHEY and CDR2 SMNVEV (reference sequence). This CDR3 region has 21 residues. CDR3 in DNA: TGTGGGGCCATTTATTTGCTGGCCCCAAGGAGGGACAGCCTAGGGCAAGAGACCCAGTACTTC. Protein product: CGAIYLLAPRRDSLGQETQYF.

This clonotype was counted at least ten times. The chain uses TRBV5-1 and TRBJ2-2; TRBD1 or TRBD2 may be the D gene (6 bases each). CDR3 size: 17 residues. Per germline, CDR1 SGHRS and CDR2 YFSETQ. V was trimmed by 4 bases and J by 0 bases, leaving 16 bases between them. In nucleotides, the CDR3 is TGCGCCAGCAGCCTAGCTACGGGGGCGTCGAACACCGGGGAGCTGTTTTTT. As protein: CASSLATGASNTGELFF.

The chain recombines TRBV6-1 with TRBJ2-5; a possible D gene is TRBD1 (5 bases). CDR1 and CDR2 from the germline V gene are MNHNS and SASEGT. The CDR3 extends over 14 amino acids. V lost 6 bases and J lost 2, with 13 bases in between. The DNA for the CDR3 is TGTGCCAGCAGAATGACAGTGGGGCAAGAGACCCAGTACTTC. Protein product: CASRMTVGQETQYF.

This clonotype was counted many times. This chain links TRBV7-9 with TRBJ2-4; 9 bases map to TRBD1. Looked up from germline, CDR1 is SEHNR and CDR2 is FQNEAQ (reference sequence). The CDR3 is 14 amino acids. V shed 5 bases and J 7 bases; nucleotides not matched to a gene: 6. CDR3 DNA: TGTGCCAGCAGCCACCGGGACAGGGAGAACATTCAGTACTTC. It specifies CASSHRDRENIQYF.

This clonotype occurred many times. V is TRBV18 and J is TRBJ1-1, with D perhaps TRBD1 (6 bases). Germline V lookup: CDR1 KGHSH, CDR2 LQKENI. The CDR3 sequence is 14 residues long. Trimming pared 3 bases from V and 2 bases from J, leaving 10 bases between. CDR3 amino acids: CASSPNRENTEAFF. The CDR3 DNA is TGTGCCAGCTCACCCAACAGGGAAAACACTGAAGCTTTCTTT.